This T cell receptor (beta chain) was captured in a study of T-cell memory formation after mild COVID-19 (dated by TCRdb to 2020 to 2023). Context from the whole study: Most TCR sequence clusters were specific to one of the two donors. The cohort was made up of two young adult volunteers, one female and one male, who were previously healthy. Longitudinal TCRalpha and TCRbeta repertoire sequencing tracked T-cell clones expanding and contracting after mild COVID-19 in two donors.

This clonotype came up a few times. Its antigen is still unknown. Per-base quality was not reported, and no clone a single base away is much larger than it. Ficoll-Paque density gradient centrifugation was the method used to isolate PBMCs. The paper's findings and limits, for the study overall: From day 15 to 85, contracting clones showed balanced CD4/CD8 phenotypes, whereas a second wave of clones that expanded from day 15 to 37 leaned towards CD4+. Some responding clones were detected in pre-infection memory, which suggested that pre-existing cross-reactive memory T cells had joined the SARS-CoV-2 response. The study included only a couple of mild cases, and larger cohorts that include severe cases with pre-infection samples were judged to be necessary. SARS-CoV-2 specificity was not confirmed for the second-wave clones peaking on day 37. Contracting CD4+ clones turned up mainly in the CM and EM memory subsets, whereas EMRA was where CD8+ clones were enriched.

Instrument on record: Illumina NovaSeq 6000. TCRalpha and TCRbeta cDNA libraries were constructed by 5'RACE with constant-segment primers, with sample barcodes and unique molecular identifiers being introduced. Trizol reagent was used to extract RNA from every sample. The libraries were amplified in two PCR steps, and the second step added a second sample barcode and Illumina TruSeq adapters. Sequencing of libraries was performed on an Illumina NovaSeq with 2 x 150 bp paired-end reads. In the authors' own workflow: With migec v1.2.7, reads were demultiplexed and then collapsed into UMI-guided consensus sequences. Using mixcr v2.1.11, UMI consensuses were aligned to TRA and TRB V and J templates and then assembled into clonotypes. A clonotype was counted as expanded or contracted only when both edgeR and NoisET called the clonotype significant, with the noise models trained on biological replicates. For edgeR calls, the cutoffs were a false discovery rate-adjusted p below 0.01 and a log2 fold-change threshold of 1. As an exploratory analysis of dynamics, PCA with hierarchical clustering was applied to max-normalized trajectories of the 1000 most abundant clonotypes. Each responding clone was given a CD4 or CD8 phenotype based on the CD4+ and CD8+ repertoires, which had been sequenced separately. TCRdb handled the public reads itself, with Q25 trimming in fastp and clone calling in MiXCR, and kept productive beta chains. Each CDR3 protein appears once, grouped with its most common genes and DNA. These V and J calls rely on TCRdb rather than the paper's analysis. The sample table shows about half a million distinct CDR3 sequences, and 15% to 20% are seen once. The top ten clones comprise roughly an eighth of the sample.

Trimming takes 7 bases from V and 4 bases from J, and the germline ends sit 15 bases apart. The germline V gene sets CDR1 to SGDLS and CDR2 to YYNGEE. Reading from cysteine to phenylalanine, the CDR3 counts 13 amino acids. Of all the DNA, just the CDR3 is kept, 39 bases in frame from base 1. Material for sequencing was PBMCs or a T cell subset sorted from them (not recorded which). The chain is made from TRBV9 and TRBJ2-7, with a tentative D gene TRBD1 over 8 matching bases. The source is an adult woman who had mild COVID-19 (a few samples of this study predate the infection). The sample titles of this study are shuffled in the database, so cell type and time point are left out; the donor was told from shared clones. CDR3 reads: CASSQGGQYEQYF. Read as DNA, the sequence is TGTGCCAGCTCACAGGGGGGGCAGTACGAGCAGTACTTC.